This TCR beta chain comes out of a study of CD8 T cells in Susac syndrome. The V end was cut by 8 bases, the J end by 7 bases, with 14 bases between. CDR1 SNHLY and CDR2 FYNNEI come from the germline V gene. The CDR3 contains 12 residues. It was with random hexamers that roughly 0.45 to 1 ug RNA was reverse transcribed. MiXCR was run by TCRdb on the immunoSEQ multiplex PCR reads, yielding one entry per CDR3 protein. The sample includes nearly 200,000 distinct CDR3 sequences, nearly 95% of them seen just once. This clonotype was recorded once. Sequenced sample: CD4+ T cells from PBMCs. The chain couples TRBV2 to TRBJ1-2; D remains unclear. The sequence was collected from a human donor with multiple sclerosis. CDR3 loop: CASGREGGGYTF. The CDR3 DNA is TGTGCCAGCGGCCGGGAGGGTGGTGGCTACACCTTC.